The 21 T cell receptor beta chains presented below share a single source sample, sequenced in a study of T cell repertoires in cytomegalovirus infection. Their target antigens are unknown. TCRdb re-called the reads through MiXCR, storing one row per CDR3 protein. Of 80,000 or so distinct CDR3 sequences listed, 20% to 30% are singletons. The sequenced sample was CD8+ T cells from cultured PBMCs, obtained from culture after CMV antigen stimulation. These receptors were taken from a human donor in good health (CMV status not recorded). Some clones in this sample may be carry-over from other donors' samples.

This clonotype turned up a few times. The CDR3 DNA reads as TGCAGTGCTAGAGCAACTAGCGGAACGGGCTACAATGAGCAGTTCTTC. Translating gives CSARATSGTGYNEQFF. The rearrangement links TRBV20-1 to TRBJ2-1; 8 bases align to TRBD2. Per germline, CDR1 DFQATT and CDR2 SNEGSKA (reference sequence). The CDR3 consists of 16 residues. Germline trimming cut 1 base from V and 3 bases from J; bases unmatched to any gene: 8.

This clonotype occurred a few times. The chain employs TRBV27 and TRBJ2-7, with D possibly matching TRBD1 (5 bases). V shed 0 bases and J shed 2 bases, with 8 bases lying between them. This CDR3 is 14 amino acids long. Germline values: CDR1 MNHEY, CDR2 SMNVEV (reference sequence). DNA of the CDR3: TGTGCCAGCAGTTTATCGGACAAGCCCTACGAGCAGTACTTC. This gives the protein CASSLSDKPYEQYF.

This clonotype was seen at least ten times. This chain links TRBV10-2 with TRBJ1-1; the D is unclear. This CDR3 has 17 amino acids. CDR1 is WSHSY, CDR2 SAAADI, per germline. V dropped 2 bases and J dropped 5 bases, with 21 bases sitting between them. The DNA for the CDR3 is TGCGCCAGCAGTGAGGTCAGTAGGTCTTCCCAGCGGACTGAAGCTTTCTTT. Its translation: CASSEVSRSSQRTEAFF.

This clonotype appeared many times. The J gene is TRBJ2-1, the V gene TRBV28, with 11 positions matching TRBD2. Trimming at V came to 2 bases and at J to 6 bases, leaving 6 bases not matched to a gene. CDR1 MDHEN and CDR2 SYDVKM come from the germline V gene. The length of the CDR3 is 16 residues. This chain's CDR3 is CASSLPVLAGGNEQFF. The CDR3, as DNA: TGTGCCAGCAGTTTACCAGTTCTAGCGGGAGGCAATGAGCAGTTCTTC. Together with reference TRBV28 and TRBJ2-1, the CDR3 gives the full variable domain: DVKVTQSSRYLVKRTGEKVFLECVQDMDHENMFWYRQDPGLGLRLIYFSYDVKMKEKGDIPEGYSVSREKKERFSLILESASTNQTSMYLCASSLPVLAGGNEQFFGPGTRLTVL.

This clonotype was found many times. The V call is TRBV19, the J call TRBJ1-1; no clear D. Germline V gene data show CDR1 as LNHDA and CDR2 as SQIVND (reference sequence). V was pared by 7 bases and J by 1 base, with 7 bases between. The CDR3 has 12 residues. The CDR3 here is CASMAGNTEAFF. The CDR3 DNA reads as TGTGCCAGTATGGCAGGGAACACTGAAGCTTTCTTT.

The rearrangement uses TRBV12-3 or TRBV12-4 and TRBJ2-7; unclear D gene. The V end was cut by 4 bases, the J end by 5 bases, with 12 bases between. This CDR3 region has 13 residues. The CDR3 DNA is TGTGCCAGCAGTTACGGCACCGGACACGAGCAGTACTTC. Translated: CASSYGTGHEQYF.

This clonotype was observed many times. The chain employs TRBV7-9 and TRBJ2-1; unclear D gene. This CDR3 has 15 amino acids. V shed 5 bases and J shed 0 bases, with 11 bases lying between them. Germline values: CDR1 SEHNR, CDR2 FQNEAQ (reference sequence). CDR3 sequence reads: CASSLSESSYNEQFF. CDR3 coding DNA: TGTGCCAGCAGCCTCAGCGAGAGCTCCTACAATGAGCAGTTCTTC.

CDR3: CASRSVGETQYF. As DNA, the CDR3 is TGTGCCAGCAGGTCGGTGGGGGAGACCCAGTACTTC. This sequence joins TRBV7-9 and TRBJ2-5; D unclear. Germline V CDR1 and CDR2: SEHNR, FQNEAQ (reference sequence). The CDR3 spans 12 residues. Trimming took 6 bases from V and 5 from J, leaving 10 bases between them.

This clonotype has at least ten counts. The gene calls are TRBV7-2 and TRBJ2-7; 11 nucleotides agree with TRBD1. The length of the CDR3 is 15 residues. V was pared by 5 bases and J by 3 bases, with 6 bases of the junction left unmatched. CDR1 is SGHTA, CDR2 FQGNSA, per germline. The CDR3 loop reads CASSGVGTGGYEQYF. As DNA, the CDR3 is TGTGCCAGCAGCGGAGTCGGGACAGGGGGCTACGAGCAGTACTTC.

This clonotype was detected many times. V gene TRBV28 combines with J gene TRBJ2-5, with D possibly matching TRBD2 (6 bases). The CDR3 contains 16 residues. V gave up 8 bases and J gave up 0 bases, with 19 bases separating them. From germline, CDR1 is MDHEN and CDR2 SYDVKM. The CDR3 DNA follows: TGTGCCAGCCGGAGGTCTAGCGAGCTCTACCAAGAGACCCAGTACTTC. Amino acid sequence: CASRRSSELYQETQYF.

V usage is TRBV27 and J usage is TRBJ1-4; 8 bases line up with TRBD1. The CDR3 spans 15 residues. CDR1 is MNHEY, CDR2 SMNVEV, per germline (reference sequence). The V segment lost 10 bases and the J segment 5 bases; nucleotides outside the gene matches: 12. CDR3 sequence: CANPTGDGRNEKLFF. CDR3 nucleotide sequence: TGTGCCAACCCGACAGGGGACGGCCGGAATGAAAAACTGTTTTTT.

This clonotype occurred many times. The rearrangement joins TRBV7-8 to TRBJ2-5, with D possibly matching TRBD1 (5 bases). Trimming left V 5 bases short and J 4 bases short, with 14 bases between. Germline CDR1 reads SGHVS; CDR2 reads FQNEAQ. The length of the CDR3 is 14 residues. The CDR3 coding sequence is TGTGCCAGCAGCCCCTTGGCAGGGTCAGAGACCCAGTACTTC. Its protein product is CASSPLAGSETQYF.

This clonotype has just a few counts. V and J are TRBV7-6 and TRBJ2-7, with a possible D match to TRBD1 (5 bases). CDR3 length equals 15 residues. From germline, CDR1 is SGHVS and CDR2 FNYEAQ. Trimming left V 1 base short and J 4 bases short, with 14 bases between. The CDR3: CASSLEQAGTYEQYF. The CDR3 DNA reads as TGTGCCAGCAGCTTAGAACAGGCAGGAACGTACGAGCAGTACTTC.

The genes are TRBV6-6 and TRBJ2-7, with 9 bases aligning to TRBD1. Germline V lookup: CDR1 MNHNY, CDR2 SVGAGI (reference sequence). CDR3 size: 15 residues. V was clipped by 2 bases and J by 1 base; unmatched bases: 3. As DNA, the CDR3 is TGTGCCAGCAGTTACGTGACAGGGGGTTCCTACGAGCAGTACTTC. This sequence encodes CASSYVTGGSYEQYF.

This clonotype was detected only a few times. Compared with germline, one end of the junction differs, possibly owing to a read error. The chain joins TRBV5-1 to TRBJ2-3, with a possible D match to TRBD2 (7 bases). Per germline, CDR1 SGHRS and CDR2 YFSETQ. The CDR3 extends over 14 amino acids. CDR3 sequence reads: CASSFGGGADTQYF. CDR3 nucleotides: TGTGCCAGCAGCTTTGGCGGGGGCGCAGATACGCAGTATTTT. Looking up the rest from reference TRBV5-1 and TRBJ2-3 gives the full variable domain: KAGVTQTPRYLIKTRGQQVTLSCSPISGHRSVSWYQQTPGQGLQFLFEYFSETQRNKGNFPGRFSGRQFSNSRSEMNVSTLELGDSALYLCASSFGGGADTQYFGPGTRLTVL.

This clonotype occurred a few times. The chain links TRBV27 to TRBJ2-7; 7 bases fit TRBD2. The CDR3 has 16 amino acids. The germline V gene encodes CDR1 MNHEY and CDR2 SMNVEV (reference sequence). V lost 0 bases, J lost 3 bases, and 8 bases stayed unmatched. In DNA, the CDR3 is TGTGCCAGCAGTTTATCGACTAGCTCCCTTCGCTACGAGCAGTACTTC. It is translated as CASSLSTSSLRYEQYF.

V is TRBV6-6 and J is TRBJ2-5, with 14 bases matching TRBD2. V trimming: 11 bases; J trimming: 5 bases; junction bases outside the gene matches: 4. Per the germline V gene, CDR1 is MNHNY and CDR2 is SVGAGI (reference sequence). There are 13 residues in the CDR3. The CDR3 is CAGRTSGGETQYF. In DNA form, the CDR3 reads TGTGCCGGCCGGACTAGCGGGGGGGAGACCCAGTACTTC.

This clonotype turned up a few times. This chain links TRBV4-3 with TRBJ1-2; D not certain. Germline-derived CDR1 and CDR2 are LGHNA and YSLEER. Trimming shortened V by 3 bases and J by 4 bases, and 27 bases separated the two germline ends. This CDR3 comprises 19 residues. The CDR3 loop is CASSHPKGSGGRVGYGYTF. CDR3 in DNA: TGCGCCAGCAGCCACCCTAAGGGATCTGGTGGACGTGTCGGCTATGGCTACACCTTC.

The gene calls are TRBV6-1 and TRBJ2-6; D not certain. V lost 7 bases and J lost 4, with 11 bases in between. This CDR3 is built from 14 residues. The V gene's germline CDR1 is MNHNS and CDR2 SASEGT. This CDR3 is CASTKGSGANVLTF. The CDR3, as DNA: TGTGCCAGCACTAAAGGTAGCGGGGCCAACGTCCTGACTTTC.

Many counts were recorded for this clonotype. The rearrangement links TRBV7-8 to TRBJ2-2; TRBD1 matches 11 bases. Germline values: CDR1 SGHVS, CDR2 FQNEAQ. The CDR3 runs to 15 residues. Unmatched junction bases numbered 5, after V lost 5 bases and J lost 6 bases. The DNA of the CDR3 is TGTGCCAGCAGCCCGTTGGGACAGGGGGCCGGGGAGCTGTTTTTT. Translating gives CASSPLGQGAGELFF.

The J gene is TRBJ2-7, the V gene TRBV10-3, with D perhaps matching TRBD1 (6 bases). V lost 0 bases and J lost 2, with 20 bases in between. The CDR3 extends over 18 amino acids. Looked up from germline, CDR1 is ENHRY and CDR2 is SYGVKD. This CDR3 reads CAISESVGQGIIPYEQYF. The CDR3 DNA reads as TGTGCCATCAGTGAGTCTGTTGGTCAGGGGATTATACCCTACGAGCAGTACTTC.